The sequence of this T cell receptor beta chain was determined in a study of Japanese encephalitis immunity and Zika vaccine responses (dated by TCRdb to about 2021). About the study as a whole: Each included participant got alum-adjuvanted ZPIV three times, at weeks 0, 4 and 28, with every dose being 5.0 ug. TCR repertoires from a few flavivirus-naive individuals were also analyzed at weeks 2, 6 and 52 after the start of ZPIV vaccination. The ZIKV peptides, 15-mers that overlapped by 11 residues, were chosen for containing NetMHCpan/NetMHCII-predicted epitopes with affinity below 50 nM. Two to three months ahead of the first ZPIV dose, more than 10 participants were given JEV vaccine (IXIARO) as a two-dose regimen with the doses 28 days apart. Before ZPIV, about twelve participants got a single dose of YFV vaccine (YF-VAX), while ten or so participants were flavivirus-naive. Stimulations used ZIKV structural-protein peptide pools split into flavivirus-conserved and non-conserved sets, or JEV or YFV peptides matching the pre-vaccination. The study examined whether earlier vaccination against Japanese encephalitis virus (JEV) or yellow fever virus (YFV) influenced CD4 T cell responses to the Zika vaccine. Over five representative participants from each pre-vaccination group were selected for TCR sequencing, using samples from week 0 (after pre-vaccination and before ZPIV) and week 52. The paper's findings and limits, for the study overall: CD8 T cell responses of very low magnitude were detected against ZIKV peptide pools and were observed in only a few individuals. The samples grouped by participant and showed no similarity across individuals, which suggests that no public TCRs were detected. After ZPIV, repertoire richness of CD4 T cells responding to conserved ZIKV epitopes significantly decreased in JEV-pre-vaccinated donors. The individual peptides behind the cross-reactive responses were not identified because limits on sample size made peptide-pool deconvolution impossible. Rather than the whole vaccinated cohort, the analysis covered just a subset of trial participants, namely those who received three doses and had adequate samples. Repertoire similarity across time-points and stimulations was higher in JEV-pre-vaccinated donors than in YFV-pre-vaccinated donors, indicating more clonotypes shared between ZIKV and JEV stimulation.

Receptors were amplified or captured by 5' RACE. Before sequencing, the TCRbeta libraries were pooled in amounts proportional to the number of cells sorted for each library. Total RNA was extracted from sorted cells with RNAzol RT, and cDNA was synthesized with an oligo(dT) primer and a template-switching oligo. The TCRbeta V-CDR3-J region was PCR-amplified with Kapa HiFi using a SMARTer oligo primer and a TCRbeta constant-region primer. Illumina adaptors and sample-specific index barcodes were added in a second PCR, followed by HighPrep bead cleanup and Bioanalyzer confirmation of a band of roughly 650 bp. The libraries were sequenced on an Illumina MiSeq using 2x151 bp paired-end reads. Per the original workflow: Reads were demultiplexed with an in-house Java program, and MiXCR assigned TCRbeta annotations and counted clonotypes. Repertoire overlap used Morisita-Horn indices from the R package vegan, with UPGMA clustering and Circos plots of recurring clonotypes. Shannon diversity and richness were normalized to the highest possible value given the input cell numbers, yielding values from 0 to 1. CDR3beta sequences were aligned with MUSCLE, distances were computed with SeqinR, and multidimensional scaling was plotted in R. TCRdb reworked the public reads: Q25 trimming with fastp, MiXCR clone assembly, productive beta chains retained. Here each entry gathers all rows of one CDR3 protein and keeps the most common genes and DNA. The V and J calls were not made by the authors but by TCRdb's processing. Within this sample are around 290 distinct CDR3 sequences, with approximately 4.3% of them counted one time only. The ten most abundant clones make up approximately 40% of the sample.

PBMCs were stained with CellTrace CFSE and grown for 6 days in RPMI containing approximately 8% human serum and peptide pools at 0.8 to 1 ug/mL each. Enrolled adults were healthy and were found to be seronegative for ZIKV, JEV, YFV, DENV and WNV by microneutralization screening. Samples came from a phase 1, double-blinded, randomized, placebo-controlled trial of an alum-adjuvanted Zika purified-inactivated virus (ZPIV) vaccine. Peripheral blood mononuclear cells were isolated by standard procedure and stored frozen in liquid nitrogen until use. V drops 7 bases and J drops 3 bases, leaving 22 bases in between. The CDR3 numbers 16 residues from cysteine through phenylalanine. The entry retains the CDR3 DNA only, 48 bases that are in frame from base 1. For CDR1 and CDR2, the germline V gene lists SNHLY and FYNNEI. This clonotype is large (0.1 to 1%). No base-level quality is on record; no much larger clone is a single base apart.

The TCR originated in an adult woman who received an inactivated Zika virus vaccine. The starting material was antigen-activated CD8+ T cells from blood, cultured, obtained during a Zika inactivated vaccine study. Rearrangement joined TRBV2 to TRBJ2-7; the D gene assignment is perhaps TRBD1 or TRBD2, with each matching 5 bases. This receptor carries the CDR3 CASKSFSGTKDYEQYF. In nucleotides, the sequence is TGTGCCAGCAAATCTTTTAGTGGGACCAAGGACTACGAGCAGTACTTC.